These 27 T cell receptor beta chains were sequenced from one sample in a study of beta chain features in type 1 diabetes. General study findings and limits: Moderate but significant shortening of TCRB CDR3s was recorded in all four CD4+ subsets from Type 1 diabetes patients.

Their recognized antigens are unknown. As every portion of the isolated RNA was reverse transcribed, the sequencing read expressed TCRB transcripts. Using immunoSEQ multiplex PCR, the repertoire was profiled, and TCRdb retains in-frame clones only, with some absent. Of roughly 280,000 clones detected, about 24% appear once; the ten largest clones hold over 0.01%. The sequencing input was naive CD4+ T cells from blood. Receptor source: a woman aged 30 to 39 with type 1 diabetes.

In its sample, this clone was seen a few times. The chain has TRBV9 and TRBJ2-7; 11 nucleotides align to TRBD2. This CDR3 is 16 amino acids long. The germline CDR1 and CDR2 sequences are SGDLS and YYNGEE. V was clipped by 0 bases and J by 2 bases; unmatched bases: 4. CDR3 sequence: CASSVGLAGPTYEQYF. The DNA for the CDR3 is TGTGCCAGCAGCGTAGGACTAGCGGGACCTACCTACGAGCAGTACTTC.

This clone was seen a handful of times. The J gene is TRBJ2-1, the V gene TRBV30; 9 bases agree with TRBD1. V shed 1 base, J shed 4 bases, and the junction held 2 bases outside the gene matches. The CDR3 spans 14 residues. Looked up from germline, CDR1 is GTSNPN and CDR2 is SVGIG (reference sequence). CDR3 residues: CAWSAGTGYNEQFF. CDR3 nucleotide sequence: TGTGCCTGGAGTGCGGGGACAGGGTACAATGAGCAGTTCTTC.

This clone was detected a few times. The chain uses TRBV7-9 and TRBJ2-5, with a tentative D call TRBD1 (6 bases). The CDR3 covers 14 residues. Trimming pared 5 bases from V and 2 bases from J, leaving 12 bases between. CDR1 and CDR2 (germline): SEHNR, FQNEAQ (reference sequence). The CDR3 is CASSLQGSQETQYF. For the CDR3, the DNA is TGTGCCAGCAGCCTACAGGGATCTCAAGAGACCCAGTACTTC.

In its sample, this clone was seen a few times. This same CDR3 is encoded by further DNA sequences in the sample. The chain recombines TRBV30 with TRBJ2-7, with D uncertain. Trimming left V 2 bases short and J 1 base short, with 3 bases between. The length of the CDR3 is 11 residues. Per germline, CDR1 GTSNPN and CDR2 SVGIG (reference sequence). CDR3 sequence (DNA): TGTGCCTGGAGTTCATCCTACGAGCAGTACTTC. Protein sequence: CAWSSSYEQYF.

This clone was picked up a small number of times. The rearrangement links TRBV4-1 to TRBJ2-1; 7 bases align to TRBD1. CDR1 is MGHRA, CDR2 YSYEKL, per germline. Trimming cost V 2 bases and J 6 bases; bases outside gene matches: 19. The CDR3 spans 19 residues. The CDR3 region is CASSQRRWEGRGSSNEQFF. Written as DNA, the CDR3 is TGCGCCAGCAGCCAACGCCGATGGGAAGGCAGGGGGTCAAGCAATGAGCAGTTCTTC.

CDR3 nucleotide sequence: TGTGCTACAGCTATAACATACAATGAGCAGTTCTTC. Encoded protein: CATAITYNEQFF. V gene TRBV19 combines with J gene TRBJ2-1, with D uncertain. Germline V lookup: CDR1 LNHDA, CDR2 SQIVND (reference sequence). The CDR3 runs 12 residues.

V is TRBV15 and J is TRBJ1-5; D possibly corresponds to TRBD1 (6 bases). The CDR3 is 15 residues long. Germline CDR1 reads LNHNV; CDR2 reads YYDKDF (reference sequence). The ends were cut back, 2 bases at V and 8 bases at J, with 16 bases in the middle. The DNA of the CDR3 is TGTGCCACCAGCAGACGTAACACAGGGTTTGAGCCCCAGCATTTT. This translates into CATSRRNTGFEPQHF.

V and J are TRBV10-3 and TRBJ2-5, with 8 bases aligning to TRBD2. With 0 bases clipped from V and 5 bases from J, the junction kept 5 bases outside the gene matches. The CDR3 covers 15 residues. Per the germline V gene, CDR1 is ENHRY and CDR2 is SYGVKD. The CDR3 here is CAISESNGRVETQYF. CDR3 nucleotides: TGTGCCATCAGTGAGTCGAACGGGAGGGTGGAGACCCAGTACTTC.

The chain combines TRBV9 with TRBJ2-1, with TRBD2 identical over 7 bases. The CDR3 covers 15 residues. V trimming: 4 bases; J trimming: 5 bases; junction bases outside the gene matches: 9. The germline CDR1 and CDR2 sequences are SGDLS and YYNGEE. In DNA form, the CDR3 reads TGTGCCAGCAGCCAAGGGCTAGCGGACGACAATGAGCAGTTCTTC. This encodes CASSQGLADDNEQFF.

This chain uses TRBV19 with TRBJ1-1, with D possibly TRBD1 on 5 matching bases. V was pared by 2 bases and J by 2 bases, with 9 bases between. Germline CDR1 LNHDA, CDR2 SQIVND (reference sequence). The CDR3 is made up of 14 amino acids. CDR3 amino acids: CASSIRGRNTEAFF. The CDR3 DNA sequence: TGTGCCAGTAGTATAAGGGGAAGAAACACTGAAGCTTTCTTT.

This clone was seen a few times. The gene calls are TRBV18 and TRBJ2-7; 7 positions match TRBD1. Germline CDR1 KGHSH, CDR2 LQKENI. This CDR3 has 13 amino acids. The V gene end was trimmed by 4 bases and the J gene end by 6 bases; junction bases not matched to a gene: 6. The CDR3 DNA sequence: TGTGCCAGCTCACTGGCAGGGGGAGTCGAGCAGTACTTC. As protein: CASSLAGGVEQYF.

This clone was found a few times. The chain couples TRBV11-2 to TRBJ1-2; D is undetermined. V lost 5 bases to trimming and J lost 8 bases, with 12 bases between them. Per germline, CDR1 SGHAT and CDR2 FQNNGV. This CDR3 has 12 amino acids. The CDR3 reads CASSHEGSGYTF. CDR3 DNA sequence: TGTGCCAGCAGCCACGAGGGTTCGGGCTACACCTTC.

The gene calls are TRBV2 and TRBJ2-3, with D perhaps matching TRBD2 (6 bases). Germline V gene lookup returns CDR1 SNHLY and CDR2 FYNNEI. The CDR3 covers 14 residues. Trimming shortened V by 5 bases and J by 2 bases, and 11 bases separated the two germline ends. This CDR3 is CASSSRRDTDTQYF. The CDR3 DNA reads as TGTGCCAGCAGTTCAAGGAGGGACACAGATACGCAGTATTTT.

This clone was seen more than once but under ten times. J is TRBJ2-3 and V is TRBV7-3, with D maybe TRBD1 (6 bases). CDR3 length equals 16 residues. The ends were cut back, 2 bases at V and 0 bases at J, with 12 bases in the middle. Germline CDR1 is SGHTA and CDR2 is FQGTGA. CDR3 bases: TGTGCCAGCAGCTTACCACAGGGATCTAGCACAGATACGCAGTATTTT. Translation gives CASSLPQGSSTDTQYF.

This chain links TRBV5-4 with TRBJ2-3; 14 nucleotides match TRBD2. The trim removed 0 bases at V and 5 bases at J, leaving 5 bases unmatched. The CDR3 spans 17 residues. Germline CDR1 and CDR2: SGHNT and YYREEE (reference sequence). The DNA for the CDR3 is TGTGCCAGCAGCTTGGGGACTAGCGGGAGGAGAGGAGATACGCAGTATTTT. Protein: CASSLGTSGRRGDTQYF. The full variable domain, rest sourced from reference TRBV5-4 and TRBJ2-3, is ETGVTQSPTHLIKTRGQQVTLRCSSQSGHNTVSWYQQALGQGPQFIFQYYREEENGRGNFPPRFSGLQFPNYSSELNVNALELDDSALYLCASSLGTSGRRGDTQYFGPGTRLTVL.

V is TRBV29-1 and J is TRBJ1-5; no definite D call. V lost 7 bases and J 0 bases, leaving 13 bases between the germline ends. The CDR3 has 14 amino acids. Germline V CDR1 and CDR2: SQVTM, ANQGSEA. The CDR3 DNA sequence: TGCAGCGCCCGACGGGGAGATAGCAATCAGCCCCAGCATTTT. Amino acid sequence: CSARRGDSNQPQHF.

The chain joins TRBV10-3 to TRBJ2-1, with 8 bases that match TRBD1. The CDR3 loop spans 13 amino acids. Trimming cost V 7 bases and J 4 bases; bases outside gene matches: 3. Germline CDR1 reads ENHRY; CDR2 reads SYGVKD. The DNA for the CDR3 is TGTGCCATCACCGGGGACAGGTACAATGAGCAGTTCTTC. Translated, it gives CAITGDRYNEQFF.

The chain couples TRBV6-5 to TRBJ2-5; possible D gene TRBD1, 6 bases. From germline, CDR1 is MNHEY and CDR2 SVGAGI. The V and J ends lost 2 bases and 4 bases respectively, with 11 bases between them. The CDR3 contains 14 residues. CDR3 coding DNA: TGTGCCAGCAGTTACGGGGGCCGGGGAGAGACCCAGTACTTC. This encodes CASSYGGRGETQYF.

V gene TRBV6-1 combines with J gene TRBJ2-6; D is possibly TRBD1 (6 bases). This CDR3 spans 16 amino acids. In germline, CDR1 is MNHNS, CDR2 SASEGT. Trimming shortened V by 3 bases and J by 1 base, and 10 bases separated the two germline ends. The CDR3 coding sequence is TGTGCCAGCAGTGATGCGCAGGGGTCTGGGGCCAACGTCCTGACTTTC. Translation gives CASSDAQGSGANVLTF.

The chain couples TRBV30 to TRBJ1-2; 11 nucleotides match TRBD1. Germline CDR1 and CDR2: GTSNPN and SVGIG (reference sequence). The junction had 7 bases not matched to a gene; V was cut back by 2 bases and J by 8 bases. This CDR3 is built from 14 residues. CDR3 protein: CAWSKDRGLGGYTF. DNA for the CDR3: TGTGCCTGGAGTAAGGACAGGGGGCTTGGCGGCTACACCTTC.

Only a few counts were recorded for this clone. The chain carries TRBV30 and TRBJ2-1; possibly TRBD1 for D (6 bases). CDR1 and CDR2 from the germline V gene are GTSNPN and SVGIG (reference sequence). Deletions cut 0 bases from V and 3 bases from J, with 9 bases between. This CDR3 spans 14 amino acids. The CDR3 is CAWSVGDNYNEQFF. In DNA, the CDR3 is TGTGCCTGGAGTGTAGGGGACAACTACAATGAGCAGTTCTTC.

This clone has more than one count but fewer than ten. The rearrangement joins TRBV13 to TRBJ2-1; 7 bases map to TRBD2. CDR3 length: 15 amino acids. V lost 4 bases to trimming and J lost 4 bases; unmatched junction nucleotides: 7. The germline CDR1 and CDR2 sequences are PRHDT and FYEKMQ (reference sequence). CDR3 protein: CASSSWASGYNEQFF. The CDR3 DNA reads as TGTGCCAGCAGCTCCTGGGCTAGCGGTTACAATGAGCAGTTCTTC. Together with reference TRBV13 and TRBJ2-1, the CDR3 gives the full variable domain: AAGVIQSPRHLIKEKRETATLKCYPIPRHDTVYWYQQGPGQDPQFLISFYEKMQSDKGSIPDRFSAQQFSDYHSELNMSSLELGDSALYFCASSSWASGYNEQFFGPGTRLTVL.

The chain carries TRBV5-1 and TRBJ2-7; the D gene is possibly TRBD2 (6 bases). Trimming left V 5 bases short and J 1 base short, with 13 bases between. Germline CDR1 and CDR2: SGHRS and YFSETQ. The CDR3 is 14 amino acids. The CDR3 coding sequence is TGCGCCAGCAGATGGTCGGAGGGATCCTACGAGCAGTACTTC. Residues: CASRWSEGSYEQYF.

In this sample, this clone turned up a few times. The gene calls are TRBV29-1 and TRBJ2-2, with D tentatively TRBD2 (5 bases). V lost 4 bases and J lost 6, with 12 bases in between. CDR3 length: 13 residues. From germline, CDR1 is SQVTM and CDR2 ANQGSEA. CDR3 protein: CSVALTRAGELFF. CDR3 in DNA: TGCAGCGTTGCCCTAACTAGAGCCGGGGAGCTGTTTTTT.

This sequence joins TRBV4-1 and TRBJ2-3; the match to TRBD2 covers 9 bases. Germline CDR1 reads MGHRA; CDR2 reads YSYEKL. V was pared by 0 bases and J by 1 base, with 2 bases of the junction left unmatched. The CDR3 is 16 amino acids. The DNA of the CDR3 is TGCGCCAGCAGCCAAGAACTAGCGGGCCGCACAGATACGCAGTATTTT. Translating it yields CASSQELAGRTDTQYF.

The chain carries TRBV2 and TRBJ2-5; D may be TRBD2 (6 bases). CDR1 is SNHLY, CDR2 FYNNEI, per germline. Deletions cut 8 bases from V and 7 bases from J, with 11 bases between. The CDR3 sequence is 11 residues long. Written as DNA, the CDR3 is TGTGCCAGCCTCCTTAGCGGGACCCAGTACTTC. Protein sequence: CASLLSGTQYF.

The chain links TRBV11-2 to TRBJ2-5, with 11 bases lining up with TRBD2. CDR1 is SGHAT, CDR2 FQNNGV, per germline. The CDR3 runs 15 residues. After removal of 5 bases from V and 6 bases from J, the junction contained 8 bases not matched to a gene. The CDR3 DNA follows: TGTGCCAGCAGCACCCCTAGCGGGAGGAGCCAGACCCAGTACTTC. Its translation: CASSTPSGRSQTQYF.